This TCR beta chain was retrieved from a study of cytomegalovirus exposure and HLA in healthy donors. General study points: TCR beta V- and J-gene trimming was later associated with a missense DCLRE1C variant. Diagnosis of cytomegalovirus status made by the classifier reportedly showed high specificity and sensitivity. For most TCR sequences rarity was the rule, although some public TCRs occurred in many donors. The study assumed roughly uniform donor sequencing depth for presence/absence analyses.

Concerning this clone: The target antigen is unknown.

13 Jbeta primers and 60 Vbeta primers were used for the PCR. Assay: immunoSEQ multiplex PCR; the TCRdb copy retains only in-frame clones and omits some. Of some 200,000 clones in the sample, about 86% are singletons; the top ten hold around 2.2%. This clonotype was obtained from a woman between 25 and 40 years old in good health and CMV-seronegative. Specimen: PBMCs.

The CDR3 region is CASSYRKDQPQHF. The CDR3 nucleotides are TGTGCCAGCAGCTACAGGAAGGATCAGCCCCAGCATTTT. The J gene is TRBJ1-5, the V gene TRBV7-2, with a tentative D call TRBD1 (5 bases). The CDR3 loop spans 13 amino acids. Trimming took off 4 bases at V and 5 bases at J, with 9 bases between the two ends. CDR1 SGHTA and CDR2 FQGNSA come from the germline V gene.